This T cell receptor beta chain was obtained from a study of STAT5B mutations in CD4+ large granular lymphocyte leukemia. Study observations and caveats: CD4-sorted patient repertoires seemed more clonal than healthy CD4+ repertoires.

Buffy coats from healthy blood donors served as controls. From germline, CDR1 is MDHEN and CDR2 SYDVKM. V dropped 7 bases and J dropped 4 bases, with 19 bases sitting between them. The CDR3 contains 15 residues. The method was immunoSEQ multiplex PCR; TCRdb's version includes in-frame clones alone and lacks a portion of them. The table has 30,000 to 40,000 clones, 65% to 90% seen once. Of note for this clone: Antigen: not known.

Sequencing used CD4+ T cells from blood buffy coats. This sequence joins TRBV28 and TRBJ1-2; no reliable D call. The sequence came from a human donor in good health. CDR3 DNA sequence: TGTGCCAGCACCCCCGCGCGCGGTATAGTCTATGGCTACACCTTC. Translating gives CASTPARGIVYGYTF.